This T cell receptor (beta chain) derives from a study of post-analysis software for immune sequencing data (dated by TCRdb to between 2015 and 2016). With respect to the entire study: Disease courses on record covered relapsing-remitting, secondary progressive and progressive-relapsing multiple sclerosis, though some patients had no subtype annotation. A subset of samples was prepared in parallel using single-end sample barcoding, then pooled and co-amplified after Illumina adapter ligation. The patient repertoires were set against approximately 10 previously published healthy control repertoires from donors whose ages ranged from 6 to 25 years. Overall study outcomes, separate from this receptor: The control group was slightly older than the multiple sclerosis patient group. Direct clustering with F measure showed strong co-clustering of samples prepared in the same batch, prompting a batch-effect correction. Significantly higher frequencies in patients than in controls were found for roughly five TRBV segments, including TRBV5-6, TRBV5-1 and TRBV20-1. Significantly lower normalized Chao1 diversity was found in multiple sclerosis patients than in controls, suggesting substantial peripheral T-cell clonal expansion.

Library method: PCR. Instrument used: Illumina HiSeq 2500. To reduce PCR and sequencing biases, unique molecular identifiers were built into the TCR beta cDNA libraries. Roughly 500,000 cDNA molecules were obtained per 1 to 10 million input T cells, so each molecule approximated one T cell. The patient libraries were prepared and sequenced using the same protocol as the earlier healthy control dataset. Within a given batch, samples were prepared together, multiplexed and sequenced on the same HiSeq lane. Regarding the original processing steps: MIGEC handled the raw barcoded reads, throwing out single-read molecular identifier groups before consensus assembly and CDR3 extraction. VDJtools was used for post-analysis of the clonotype tables, with diversity normalized by down-sampling every dataset to the smallest sample size. Repertoire overlap clustering matched CDR3 amino acid but not nucleotide sequences to correct batch-related cross-sample contamination. The public reads were reprocessed in TCRdb via fastp at Q25 and MiXCR, keeping in-frame beta chains. Rows are combined by CDR3 protein, so each entry shows the most common genes and DNA. The V and J calls and clone size are TCRdb's, not the authors'. This sample comprises roughly 150,000 distinct CDR3 sequences, around 36% of them detected only once. Under 30% of the sample lies in the top ten.

Interpreted using the paper, the time point label stands for: second blood draw from one MS patient after hematopoietic stem cell transplantation. TCR beta repertoires were profiled from peripheral blood of 10 to 15 young patients with multiple sclerosis to demonstrate the VDJtools post-analysis software. The patients with multiple sclerosis were children and adolescents between about 6 and 16 years of age. The junction shows trimming of 6 bases on V and 1 base on J, and the gene matches do not reach 7 bases of it. Per the germline V gene, MNHEY is the CDR1 and SVGAGI is the CDR2. Reading from cysteine to phenylalanine, the CDR3 counts 16 amino acids. Of all the DNA, just the CDR3 is kept, 48 bases in frame from base 1. This clonotype appeared a few times. This clone's antigen is unknown. No base-level quality is on record; no much larger clone is a single base apart.

The TCR sequence derives from a girl under 18 with multiple sclerosis. Donor details come from another sample of the same person, matched by shared clones. In this chain, TRBV6-5 is recombined with TRBJ2-1, with TRBD2 matching 9 junction bases. The sample here was blood, taken after autologous hematopoietic stem cell transplantation. For the CDR3, the sequence is CASSQNSGSSYNEQFF. The nucleotide sequence is given as TGTGCCAGCAGCCAAAATAGCGGGAGTTCCTACAATGAGCAGTTCTTC.